The rows below give T cell receptor beta chains drawn from one sample of a study of monozygotic twins with cystic fibrosis. Generated by immunoSEQ multiplex PCR, the TCRdb table keeps only in-frame clones and is missing some. The sample includes 13,000 to 15,000 clones, approximately 92% of them seen just once. The sample taken for sequencing was blood. These receptor sequences come from a boy aged 5-17 years with cystic fibrosis. CDR3s include the opening cysteine and the closing phenylalanine or tryptophan. D genes are given only for firm matches. Clone size is given for some rows only: seen once, a few or many times, or a class if the clone is expanded.

d_gene,j_gene,abundance,v_gene,CDR3aa,CDR3nt
NA,TRBJ2-1,NA,TRBV5-1,CASSTQSFHYNEQFF,TGCGCCAGCAGTACTCAGAGTTTCCACTACAATGAGCAGTTCTTC
TRBD2,TRBJ2-2,NA,TRBV6-1,CASRTGGYTGELFF,TGTGCCAGCAGGACGGGGGGGTACACCGGGGAGCTGTTTTTT
NA,TRBJ1-5,NA,TRBV2,CASSEGTDSNQPQHF,TGTGCCAGCAGTGAAGGGACAGACAGCAATCAGCCCCAGCATTTT
NA,TRBJ1-2,few,TRBV2,CASSHQEQVLYGYTF,TGTGCCAGCAGCCATCAAGAACAGGTTCTCTATGGCTACACCTTC
NA,TRBJ1-1,NA,TRBV2,CASSIGEALEAFF,TGTGCCAGCAGCATTGGAGAAGCACTTGAAGCTTTCTTT
TRBD2,TRBJ2-1,NA,TRBV7-2,CASSPLTGGPGEQFF,TGTGCCAGCAGCCCCCTAACGGGAGGGCCAGGAGAGCAGTTCTTC
NA,TRBJ1-6,NA,TRBV6-4,CASSDSKKGLNSPLHF,TGTGCCAGCAGTGACTCGAAAAAGGGGTTAAATTCACCCCTCCACTTT
TRBD1,TRBJ1-2,NA,TRBV6-1,CASSEIGWGTASSARRGYTF,TGTGCCAGCAGTGAAATTGGGTGGGGGACAGCCTCTTCCGCCCGGCGGGGCTACACCTTC
TRBD1,TRBJ1-4,NA,TRBV5-1,CASSLDGTGYEKLFF,TGCGCCAGCAGCTTGGATGGGACAGGGTATGAAAAACTGTTTTTT
NA,TRBJ1-1,NA,TRBV4-2,CASSQEFVTMNTEAFF,TGTGCCAGCAGCCAAGAGTTTGTCACCATGAACACTGAAGCTTTCTTT